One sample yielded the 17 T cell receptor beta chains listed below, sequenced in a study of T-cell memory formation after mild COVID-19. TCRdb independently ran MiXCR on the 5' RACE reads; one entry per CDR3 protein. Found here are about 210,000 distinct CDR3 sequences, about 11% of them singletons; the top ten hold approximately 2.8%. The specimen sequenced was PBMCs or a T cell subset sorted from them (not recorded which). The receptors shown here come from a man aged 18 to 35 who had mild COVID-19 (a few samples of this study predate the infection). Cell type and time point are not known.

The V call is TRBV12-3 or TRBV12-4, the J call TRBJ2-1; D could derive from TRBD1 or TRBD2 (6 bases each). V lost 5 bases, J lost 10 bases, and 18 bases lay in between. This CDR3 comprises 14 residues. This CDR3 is CASSRGARGLEQFF. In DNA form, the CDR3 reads TGTGCCAGCAGTAGGGGGGCAAGGGGCTTGGAGCAGTTCTTC.

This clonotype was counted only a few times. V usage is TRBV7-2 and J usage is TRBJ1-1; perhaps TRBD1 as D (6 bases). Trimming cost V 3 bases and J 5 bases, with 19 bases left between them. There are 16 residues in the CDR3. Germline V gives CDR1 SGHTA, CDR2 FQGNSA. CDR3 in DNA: TGTGCCAGCAGCTTGACCCACAGGGTTTTAGAGACTGAAGCTTTCTTT. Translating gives CASSLTHRVLETEAFF.

CDR3 sequence (DNA): TGCAGCGTTCTTTACAATGAGCAGTTCTTC. Encoded protein: CSVLYNEQFF. The V call is TRBV29-1, the J call TRBJ2-1; D is unclear. Germline values: CDR1 SQVTM, CDR2 ANQGSEA. The CDR3 is 10 amino acids. Deletions cut 5 bases from V and 4 bases from J, with 3 bases between.

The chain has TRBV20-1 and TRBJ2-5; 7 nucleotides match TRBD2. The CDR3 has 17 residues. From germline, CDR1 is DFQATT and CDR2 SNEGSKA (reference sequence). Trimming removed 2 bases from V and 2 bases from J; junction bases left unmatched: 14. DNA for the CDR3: TGCAGTGCTAGATCCTTGAGGGTAGCGGGCGAGCAAGAGACCCAGTACTTC. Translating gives CSARSLRVAGEQETQYF.

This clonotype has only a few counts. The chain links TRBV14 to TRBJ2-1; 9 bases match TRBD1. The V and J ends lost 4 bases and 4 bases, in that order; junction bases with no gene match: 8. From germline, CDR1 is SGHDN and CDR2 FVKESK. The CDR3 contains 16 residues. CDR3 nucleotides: TGTGCCAGCAGCCCCACTAGGGACAGGGCATACAATGAGCAGTTCTTC. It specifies CASSPTRDRAYNEQFF. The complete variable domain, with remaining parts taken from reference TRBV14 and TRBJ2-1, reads EAGVTQFPSHSVIEKGQTVTLRCDPISGHDNLYWYRRVMGKEIKFLLHFVKESKQDESGMPNNRFLAERTGGTYSTLKVQPAELEDSGVYFCASSPTRDRAYNEQFFGPGTRLTVL.

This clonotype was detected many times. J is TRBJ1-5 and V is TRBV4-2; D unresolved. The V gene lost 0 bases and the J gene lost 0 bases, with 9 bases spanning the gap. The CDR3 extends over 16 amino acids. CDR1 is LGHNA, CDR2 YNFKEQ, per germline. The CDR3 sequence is CASSQDLTHSNQPQHF. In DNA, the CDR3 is TGTGCCAGCAGCCAAGATCTAACCCATAGCAATCAGCCCCAGCATTTT.

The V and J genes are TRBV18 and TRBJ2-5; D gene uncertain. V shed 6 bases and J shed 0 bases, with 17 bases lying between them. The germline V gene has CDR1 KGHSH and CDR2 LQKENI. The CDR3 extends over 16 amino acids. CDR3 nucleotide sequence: TGTGCCAGCTCCCCTAATCGGAGAGAGTACCAAGAGACCCAGTACTTC. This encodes CASSPNRREYQETQYF.

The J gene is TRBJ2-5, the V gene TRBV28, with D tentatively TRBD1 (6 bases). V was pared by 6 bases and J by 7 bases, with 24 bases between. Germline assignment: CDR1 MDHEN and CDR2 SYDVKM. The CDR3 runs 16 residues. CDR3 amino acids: CASRRHRGEGGWTQYF. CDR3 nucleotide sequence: TGTGCCAGCAGACGTCACCGGGGTGAAGGGGGTTGGACCCAGTACTTC. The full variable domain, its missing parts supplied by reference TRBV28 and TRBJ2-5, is DVKVTQSSRYLVKRTGEKVFLECVQDMDHENMFWYRQDPGLGLRLIYFSYDVKMKEKGDIPEGYSVSREKKERFSLILESASTNQTSMYLCASRRHRGEGGWTQYFGPGTRLLVL.

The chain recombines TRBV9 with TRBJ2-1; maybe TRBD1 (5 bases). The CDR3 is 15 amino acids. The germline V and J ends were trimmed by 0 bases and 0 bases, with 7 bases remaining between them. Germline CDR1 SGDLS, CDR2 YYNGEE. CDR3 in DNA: TGTGCCAGCAGCGTAGGGCAGGGCTCCTACAATGAGCAGTTCTTC. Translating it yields CASSVGQGSYNEQFF.

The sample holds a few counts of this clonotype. The CDR3 sequence is CASSPAVLYNEQFF. As DNA, the CDR3 is TGTGCCAGCAGCCCCGCGGTCCTCTACAATGAGCAGTTCTTC. The rearrangement joins TRBV7-2 to TRBJ2-1; no firm D call. CDR3 size: 14 residues. Looked up from germline, CDR1 is SGHTA and CDR2 is FQGNSA. Trimming removed 5 bases from V and 3 bases from J, with 11 bases in between. The full variable domain, in which reference TRBV7-2 and TRBJ2-1 provide the parts outside the CDR3, is GAGVSQSPSNKVTEKGKDVELRCDPISGHTALYWYRQSLGQGLEFLIYFQGNSAPDKSGLPSDRFSAERTGGSVSTLTIQRTQQEDSAVYLCASSPAVLYNEQFFGPGTRLTVL.

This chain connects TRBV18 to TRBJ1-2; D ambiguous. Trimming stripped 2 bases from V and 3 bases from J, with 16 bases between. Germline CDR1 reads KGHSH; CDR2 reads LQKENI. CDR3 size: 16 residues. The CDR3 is CASSPGAGRLDYGYTF. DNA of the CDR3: TGTGCCAGCTCACCAGGCGCGGGTCGGCTCGACTATGGCTACACCTTC.

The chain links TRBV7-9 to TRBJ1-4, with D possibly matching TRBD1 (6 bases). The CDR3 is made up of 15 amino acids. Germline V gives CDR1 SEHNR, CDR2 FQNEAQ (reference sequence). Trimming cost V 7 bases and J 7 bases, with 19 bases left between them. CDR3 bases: TGTGCCAGCACCTCCGTACAGGGTCTAGGTGAAAAACTGTTTTTT. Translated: CASTSVQGLGEKLFF.

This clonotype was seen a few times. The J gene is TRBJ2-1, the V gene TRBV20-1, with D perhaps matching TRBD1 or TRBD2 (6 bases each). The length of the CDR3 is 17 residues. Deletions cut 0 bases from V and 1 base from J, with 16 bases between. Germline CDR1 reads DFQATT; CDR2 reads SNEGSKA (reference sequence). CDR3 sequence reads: CSARDRWGALSYNEQFF. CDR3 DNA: TGCAGTGCTAGAGATCGGTGGGGGGCCTTGTCCTACAATGAGCAGTTCTTC.

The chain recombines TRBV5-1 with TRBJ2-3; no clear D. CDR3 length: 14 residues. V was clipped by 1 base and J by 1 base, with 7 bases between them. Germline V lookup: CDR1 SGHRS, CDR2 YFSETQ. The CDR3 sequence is CASSLTVGTDTQYF. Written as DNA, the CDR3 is TGCGCCAGCAGCTTGACAGTAGGCACAGATACGCAGTATTTT.

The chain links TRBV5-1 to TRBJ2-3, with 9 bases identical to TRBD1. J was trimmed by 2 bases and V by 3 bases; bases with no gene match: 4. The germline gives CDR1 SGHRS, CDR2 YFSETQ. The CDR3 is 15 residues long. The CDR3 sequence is CASSWGQGNTDTQYF. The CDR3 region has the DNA TGCGCCAGCAGCTGGGGACAGGGAAACACAGATACGCAGTATTTT.

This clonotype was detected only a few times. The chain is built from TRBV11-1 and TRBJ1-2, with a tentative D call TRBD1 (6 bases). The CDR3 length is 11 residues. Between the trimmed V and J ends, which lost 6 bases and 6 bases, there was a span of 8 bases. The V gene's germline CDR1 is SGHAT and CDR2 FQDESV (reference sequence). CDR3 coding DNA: TGTGCCAGCAGGGACAGTGATGGCTACACCTTC. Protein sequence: CASRDSDGYTF.

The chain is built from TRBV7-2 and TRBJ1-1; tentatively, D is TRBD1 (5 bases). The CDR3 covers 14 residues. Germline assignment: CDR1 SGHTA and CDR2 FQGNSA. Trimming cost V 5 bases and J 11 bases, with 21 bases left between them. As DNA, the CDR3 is TGTGCCAGCAGCAACGCACCGGGGCCAGTGTTGGCTTTCTTT. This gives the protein CASSNAPGPVLAFF.